This T cell receptor beta chain was sequenced for a study of T cell repertoires in cytomegalovirus infection. V shed 1 base and J shed 3 bases, with 7 bases lying between them. The CDR3 loop spans 13 amino acids. MiXCR, applied by TCRdb to the reads, yields one record per CDR3 protein. The table lists around 530,000 distinct CDR3 sequences, more than 20% of them singletons. This clonotype was sampled from a human donor in good health (CMV status not recorded). Some clones in this sample may be carry-over from other donors' samples. Sequencing input: PBMCs. The V and J genes are TRBV12-3 or TRBV12-4 and TRBJ2-7; D is undetermined. The CDR3 region has the DNA TGTGCCAGCAGTTTAGGACCACTCTACGAGCAGTACGTC. It translates to CASSLGPLYEQYV.